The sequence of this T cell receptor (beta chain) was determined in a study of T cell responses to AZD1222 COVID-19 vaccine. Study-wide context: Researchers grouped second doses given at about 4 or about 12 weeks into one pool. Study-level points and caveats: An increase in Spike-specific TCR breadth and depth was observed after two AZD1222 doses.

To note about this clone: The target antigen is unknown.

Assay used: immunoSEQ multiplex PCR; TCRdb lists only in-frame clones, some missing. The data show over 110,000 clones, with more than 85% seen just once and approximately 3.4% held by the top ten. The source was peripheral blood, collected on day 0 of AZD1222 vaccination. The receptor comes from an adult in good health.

As DNA, the CDR3 is TGTGCCAGCGGGCGGTATAGCAATCAGCCCCAGCATTTT. This gives the protein CASGRYSNQPQHF. The rearrangement links TRBV7-2 to TRBJ1-5, with D unclear. V was cut by 8 bases and J by 0 bases, with 8 bases left in between. Germline loops: CDR1 SGHTA, CDR2 FQGNSA. This CDR3 contains 13 residues.